Shown below are 20 T cell receptor beta chains from a single sample sequenced in a study of cytomegalovirus exposure and HLA in healthy donors. The PCR used 60 Vbeta and 13 Jbeta primers. Data came from immunoSEQ multiplex PCR; TCRdb stores just in-frame clones and leaves some out. The table lists 100,000 to 150,000 clones, around four fifths of them singletons, with 9.5% to 13% in the top ten. Sequencing was performed on PBMCs. These receptors were collected from a man between 25 and 39 years old in good health and CMV-seropositive.

V usage is TRBV27 and J usage is TRBJ1-5; no definite D call. Trimming left V 2 bases short and J 0 bases short, with 11 bases between. The CDR3 is 16 amino acids. Looked up from germline, CDR1 is MNHEY and CDR2 is SMNVEV (reference sequence). The CDR3 spells CASSLGRPYSNQPQHF. The CDR3 nucleotides read TGTGCCAGCAGTTTAGGCAGGCCTTATAGCAATCAGCCCCAGCATTTT.

This chain links TRBV7-9 with TRBJ1-2; D gene uncertain. The germline V gene has CDR1 SEHNR and CDR2 FQNEAQ (reference sequence). Trimming removed 4 bases at V and 7 bases at J, with 13 bases between. The CDR3 consists of 13 residues. The CDR3 DNA is TGTGCCAGCAGCTCCGGGTCTTACTTTGGCTACACCTTC. This sequence encodes CASSSGSYFGYTF.

The rearrangement joins TRBV14 to TRBJ2-1; 8 positions match TRBD2. After removal of 8 bases from V and 7 bases from J, the junction contained 7 bases not matched to a gene. CDR1 is SGHDN, CDR2 FVKESK, per germline. This CDR3 is built from 13 residues. For the CDR3, the DNA is TGTGCCAGCGGTCGAAGCGGGAGTAATGAGCAGTTCTTC. This codes for CASGRSGSNEQFF.

The chain recombines TRBV7-2 with TRBJ2-1; TRBD1 aligns across 9 bases. In germline, CDR1 is SGHTA, CDR2 FQGNSA. The CDR3 has 15 residues. V was pared by 4 bases and J by 6 bases, with 7 bases of the junction left unmatched. The CDR3: CASSWGTGTFNEQFF. The CDR3 DNA is TGTGCCAGCAGCTGGGGGACAGGGACTTTCAATGAGCAGTTCTTC.

J is TRBJ2-5 and V is TRBV18; D unresolved. The CDR3 spans 16 residues. CDR1 KGHSH and CDR2 LQKENI come from the germline V gene. Trimming removed 5 bases at V and 2 bases at J, with 18 bases between. The CDR3 DNA reads TGTGCCAGCTCATCGATTATAGGTGAGGAGCAAGAGACCCAGTACTTC. Protein sequence: CASSSIIGEEQETQYF.

This chain uses TRBV18 with TRBJ2-1; the match to TRBD2 covers 9 bases. This CDR3 contains 14 residues. V shed 3 bases, J shed 8 bases, and the junction held 5 bases outside the gene matches. Per the germline V gene, CDR1 is KGHSH and CDR2 is LQKENI. In DNA, the CDR3 is TGTGCCAGCTCACCTAGCGGGAGAGGCGATGAGCAGTTCTTC. Translating gives CASSPSGRGDEQFF. The variable domain in full, completed from reference TRBV18 and TRBJ2-1, reads NAGVMQNPRHLVRRRGQEARLRCSPMKGHSHVYWYRQLPEEGLKFMVYLQKENIIDESGMPKERFSAEFPKEGPSILRIQQVVRGDSAAYFCASSPSGRGDEQFFGPGTRLTVL.

The V gene is TRBV4-1, the J gene TRBJ2-1; possibly TRBD2 for D (5 bases). V was pared by 4 bases and J by 2 bases, with 15 bases between. Germline lookup yields CDR1 MGHRA and CDR2 YSYEKL. The CDR3 has 16 residues. DNA for the CDR3: TGCGCCAGCAGCCCCCACGCCAGCGGAGCCTACAATGAGCAGTTCTTC. Its protein is CASSPHASGAYNEQFF.

The rearrangement joins TRBV2 to TRBJ2-5; perhaps TRBD2 as D (5 bases). Germline loops: CDR1 SNHLY, CDR2 FYNNEI. This CDR3 comprises 14 residues. The V and J ends lost 11 bases and 5 bases respectively, with 21 bases between them. The CDR3 is CAGLERRAGETQYF. In DNA form, the CDR3 reads TGTGCCGGTCTGGAGCGGCGGGCCGGGGAGACCCAGTACTTC.

V usage is TRBV27 and J usage is TRBJ2-5; unclear D gene. Between the trimmed V and J ends, which lost 2 bases and 9 bases, there was a span of 19 bases. CDR1 and CDR2 (germline): MNHEY, SMNVEV (reference sequence). The CDR3 sequence is 15 residues long. The CDR3 DNA follows: TGTGCCAGCAGTTTAACCGGAGCCAACGAGCGTGCCCAGTACTTC. Translation: CASSLTGANERAQYF.

The chain combines TRBV27 with TRBJ2-7, with 9 bases lining up with TRBD1. Germline V gene data show CDR1 as MNHEY and CDR2 as SMNVEV (reference sequence). The length of the CDR3 is 15 residues. V shed 3 bases and J 6 bases; nucleotides not matched to a gene: 9. The DNA for the CDR3 is TGTGCCAGCAGTTTTGCCCGGACAGGGGCTTTCGAGCAGTACTTC. Its protein is CASSFARTGAFEQYF.

CDR3 amino acids: CASSPPGGHNQPQHF. In nucleotides, the CDR3 is TGTGCCAGCAGCCCTCCAGGGGGCCACAATCAGCCCCAGCATTTT. V usage is TRBV7-8 and J usage is TRBJ1-5; 8 nucleotides agree with TRBD1. V lost 5 bases to trimming and J lost 3 bases; unmatched junction nucleotides: 6. The CDR3 runs to 15 residues. Germline CDR1 SGHVS, CDR2 FQNEAQ.

Relative to its sample, this clone is medium-sized. V is TRBV25-1 and J is TRBJ2-1; D may be TRBD2 (5 bases). This CDR3 has 14 amino acids. Germline CDR1 and CDR2: MGHDK and SYGVNS. The V gene lost 7 bases and the J gene lost 6 bases, with 16 bases spanning the gap. The CDR3 region is CASKGGEYINEQFF. The CDR3 coding sequence is TGTGCCAGCAAGGGTGGGGAGTACATCAATGAGCAGTTCTTC. Full variable domain (outside the CDR3, taken from reference TRBV25-1 and TRBJ2-1): EADIYQTPRYLVIGTGKKITLECSQTMGHDKMYWYQQDPGMELHLIHYSYGVNSTEKGDLSSESTVSRIRTEHFPLTLESARPSHTSQYLCASKGGEYINEQFFGPGTRLTVL.

The chain carries TRBV5-1 and TRBJ2-6; a possible D gene is TRBD1 (6 bases). The length of the CDR3 is 18 residues. Trimming took off 2 bases at V and 0 bases at J, with 15 bases between the two ends. Germline CDR1 is SGHRS and CDR2 is YFSETQ. DNA of the CDR3: TGCGCCAGCAGCTTCTCGACAGGAACATACTCTGGGGCCAACGTCCTGACTTTC. Encoded protein: CASSFSTGTYSGANVLTF.

The gene calls are TRBV29-1 and TRBJ2-1; a possible D gene is TRBD1 (6 bases). The V end was cut by 6 bases, the J end by 4 bases, with 10 bases between. In germline, CDR1 is SQVTM, CDR2 ANQGSEA. The CDR3 is 12 amino acids. CDR3 sequence reads: CSVVTGYNEQFF. DNA for the CDR3: TGCAGCGTCGTTACAGGGTACAATGAGCAGTTCTTC.

This clone was seen only a few times. V gene TRBV28 combines with J gene TRBJ1-4; TRBD1 might be the D (6 bases). The CDR3 covers 14 residues. CDR1 and CDR2 from the germline V gene are MDHEN and SYDVKM. V was shortened by 3 bases and J by 7 bases, with 12 bases between the two germline ends. The CDR3, as DNA: TGTGCCAGCAGTTTCTTAGACAGGACTGAAAAACTGTTTTTT. Its protein is CASSFLDRTEKLFF.

As to this clone: This sample also contains other DNA sequences that code for the same CDR3. V is TRBV27 and J is TRBJ2-1; TRBD2 matches at 9 bases. The CDR3 consists of 15 residues. In germline, CDR1 is MNHEY, CDR2 SMNVEV (reference sequence). The V gene end was trimmed by 5 bases and the J gene end by 3 bases; junction bases not matched to a gene: 5. This CDR3 reads CASSLTSGSYNEQFF. CDR3 nucleotide sequence: TGTGCCAGCAGTCTGACTAGCGGTAGCTACAATGAGCAGTTCTTC.

The CDR3 nucleotides read TGTGCCAGTAGCGGGACAGGGGATCAGCCCCAGCATTTT. It specifies CASSGTGDQPQHF. This chain uses TRBV19 with TRBJ1-5, with 10 bases lining up with TRBD1. V was pared by 6 bases and J by 5 bases, with 1 base of the junction left unmatched. The germline V gene encodes CDR1 LNHDA and CDR2 SQIVND (reference sequence). The CDR3 has 13 residues.

The chain links TRBV29-1 to TRBJ1-1, with 7 positions matching TRBD1. Germline V gene sequence: CDR1 SQVTM, CDR2 ANQGSEA. V dropped 6 bases and J dropped 0; count of bases not matched to a gene: 1. The CDR3 is 12 amino acids. This CDR3 is CSVDRVNTEAFF. The CDR3 coding sequence is TGCAGCGTCGACAGGGTGAACACTGAAGCTTTCTTT. The full variable domain, completed using reference TRBV29-1 and TRBJ1-1, is SAVISQKPSRDICQRGTSLTIQCQVDSQVTMMFWYRQQPGQSLTLIATANQGSEATYESGFVIDKFPISRPNLTFSTLTVSNMSPEDSSIYLCSVDRVNTEAFFGQGTRLTVV.

The chain combines TRBV27 with TRBJ2-7; TRBD1 might be the D (6 bases). The CDR3 contains 16 residues. From germline, CDR1 is MNHEY and CDR2 SMNVEV (reference sequence). The V end was cut by 0 bases, the J end by 4 bases, with 16 bases between. The CDR3 bases are TGTGCCAGCAGTTTATCGACCGGGACAATAATTTACGAGCAGTACTTC. Residues: CASSLSTGTIIYEQYF.

This chain joins TRBV6-5 and TRBJ2-7, with D possibly TRBD1 on 5 matching bases. The germline V gene encodes CDR1 MNHEY and CDR2 SVGAGI. The CDR3 loop spans 12 amino acids. Trimming shortened V by 4 bases and J by 3 bases, and 7 bases separated the two germline ends. The CDR3 nucleotides are TGTGCCAGCAGTTCAACAGGCTACGAGCAGTACTTC. Its translation: CASSSTGYEQYF.